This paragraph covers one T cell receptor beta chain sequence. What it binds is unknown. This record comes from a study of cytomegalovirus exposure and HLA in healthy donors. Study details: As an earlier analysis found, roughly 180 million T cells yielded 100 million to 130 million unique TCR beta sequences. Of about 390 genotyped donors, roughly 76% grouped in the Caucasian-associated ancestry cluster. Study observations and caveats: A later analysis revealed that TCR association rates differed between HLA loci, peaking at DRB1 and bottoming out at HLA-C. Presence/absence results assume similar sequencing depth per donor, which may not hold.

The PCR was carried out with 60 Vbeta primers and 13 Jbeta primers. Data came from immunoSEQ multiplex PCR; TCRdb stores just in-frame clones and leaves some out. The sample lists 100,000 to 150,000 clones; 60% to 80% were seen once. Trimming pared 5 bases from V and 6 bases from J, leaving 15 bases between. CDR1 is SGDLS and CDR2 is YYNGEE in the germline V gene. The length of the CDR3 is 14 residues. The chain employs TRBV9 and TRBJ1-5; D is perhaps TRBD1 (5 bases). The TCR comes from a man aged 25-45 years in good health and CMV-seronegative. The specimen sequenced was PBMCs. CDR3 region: CASSPSGWTQPQHF. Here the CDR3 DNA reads TGTGCCAGCAGTCCCTCAGGGTGGACTCAGCCCCAGCATTTT.